This TCR beta chain comes out of a study of blood T cell repertoires in COVID-19. About the research overall: COVID-19 samples, acute and convalescent, were from the United States, Italy and Spain. Sample material is recorded as cDNA or gDNA derived from T cells, B-cell-depleted T cells, or PBMCs.

From germline, CDR1 is SGDLS and CDR2 YYNGEE. This CDR3 has 17 residues. Between the trimmed V and J ends, which lost 6 bases and 3 bases, there was a span of 22 bases. Study processing details: The assay estimated nucleated cells by amplifying reference gene primers. Sequencing used immunoSEQ multiplex PCR; TCRdb keeps in-frame clones, though not all of them. V, J and clone size were drawn from that table, and D and trimming were deduced from the DNA. Here the sample spans approximately 100,000 clones, around 87% being singletons. Source material: peripheral blood. This clonotype was obtained from a man aged 50 to 60 with acute or convalescent COVID-19. The genes are TRBV9 and TRBJ1-5; a possible D gene is TRBD1 (5 bases). The CDR3: CASNPSPGLRSNQPQHF. DNA for the CDR3: TGTGCCAGCAATCCCTCTCCGGGACTAAGGTCCAATCAGCCCCAGCATTTT.